This entry lists 22 T cell receptor beta chains sequenced from one sample in a study of blood T cells in healthy people across ages. A second about 6 to 12 cycle PCR used barcoded and J-beta primers. TCRdb redid the calling of the 5' RACE reads with MiXCR, one entry per CDR3 protein. The sample contains about 730,000 distinct CDR3 sequences, around 46% of which appear only once. The sample comprised blood. Source of these receptors: a woman aged 60-75 years in good health.

The chain joins TRBV5-1 to TRBJ2-7; D is unclear. Trimming shortened V by 4 bases and J by 0 bases, and 17 bases separated the two germline ends. The length of the CDR3 is 16 residues. Germline lookup yields CDR1 SGHRS and CDR2 YFSETQ. CDR3 in amino acids: CASSRGEGSNSYEQYF. The CDR3, as DNA: TGCGCCAGCAGCCGCGGAGAAGGAAGTAACTCCTACGAGCAGTACTTC.

This clonotype came up once. V usage is TRBV7-9 and J usage is TRBJ1-3, with TRBD1 as a possible D gene (6 bases). The CDR3 is made up of 16 amino acids. Trimming stripped 2 bases from V and 0 bases from J, with 11 bases between. The germline V gene has CDR1 SEHNR and CDR2 FQNEAQ (reference sequence). The chain's CDR3 is CASSLRWGLSGNTIYF. The CDR3 DNA reads TGTGCCAGCAGCTTAAGATGGGGGCTCTCTGGAAACACCATATATTTT.

V gene TRBV18 combines with J gene TRBJ2-3; 7 bases match TRBD2. The CDR3 spans 15 residues. Germline CDR1 is KGHSH and CDR2 is LQKENI. J gave up 0 bases and V 4 bases, and 4 bases lay outside the gene matches. The CDR3 here is CASSRRESSTDTQYF. The CDR3 DNA follows: TGTGCCAGCTCACGGCGGGAGTCTAGCACAGATACGCAGTATTTT.

This chain connects TRBV4-2 to TRBJ1-3; maybe TRBD1 (5 bases). The V gene's germline CDR1 is LGHNA and CDR2 YNFKEQ. The CDR3 is 17 residues long. V lost 4 bases and J 2 bases, leaving 18 bases between the germline ends. CDR3 sequence reads: CASSRGLQGSAGNTIYF. In DNA form, the CDR3 reads TGTGCCAGCAGCCGAGGCCTTCAGGGTTCGGCTGGAAACACCATATATTTT.

This clonotype was counted between two and nine times. The chain is built from TRBV2 and TRBJ1-2; no reliable D call. V was cut by 5 bases and J by 2 bases, with 9 bases left in between. Germline values: CDR1 SNHLY, CDR2 FYNNEI. The CDR3 is 13 residues long. CDR3 sequence: CASSSVGNYGYTF. CDR3 DNA: TGTGCCAGCAGTAGTGTGGGAAACTATGGCTACACCTTC.

This clonotype has only one observation. The chain combines TRBV7-9 with TRBJ2-3; TRBD2 agrees at 13 bases. Per germline, CDR1 SEHNR and CDR2 FQNEAQ (reference sequence). This CDR3 comprises 15 residues. V dropped 4 bases and J dropped 5; count of bases not matched to a gene: 3. Here the CDR3 reads CASSSGLAGQDTQYF. DNA for the CDR3: TGTGCCAGCAGCTCGGGACTAGCGGGGCAAGATACGCAGTATTTT.

This clonotype was counted a few times. The chain combines TRBV5-1 with TRBJ2-5, with 7 bases lining up with TRBD2. This CDR3 region has 14 residues. The germline V gene encodes CDR1 SGHRS and CDR2 YFSETQ. Unmatched junction bases numbered 3, after V lost 3 bases and J lost 1 base. CDR3 amino acids: CASSWGGTQETQYF. As DNA, the CDR3 is TGCGCCAGCAGCTGGGGAGGGACCCAAGAGACCCAGTACTTC.

The chain couples TRBV29-1 to TRBJ2-7; 8 positions match TRBD2. CDR3 length: 14 residues. With V trimmed by 6 bases and J by 4 bases, 11 bases remained unmatched. The V gene's germline CDR1 is SQVTM and CDR2 ANQGSEA. This CDR3 reads CSVLTGGARYEQYF. CDR3 in DNA: TGCAGCGTCCTGACCGGGGGGGCGAGGTACGAGCAGTACTTC.

With regard to this clonotype: Just one base apart from a much larger clone, this may be a read error. The chain is built from TRBV29-1 and TRBJ2-1; 10 bases agree with TRBD2. V dropped 3 bases and J dropped 3; count of bases not matched to a gene: 5. The CDR3 consists of 15 residues. Germline CDR1 is SQVTM and CDR2 is ANQGSEA. The CDR3 nucleotides are TGCAGCGTTGATGCTAGCGGGGGAGTCTACAATGAGCAGTTCTTC. Amino acids: CSVDASGGVYNEQFF.

This clonotype was seen more than once but under ten times. This sequence joins TRBV20-1 and TRBJ2-5; a possible D gene is TRBD1 (6 bases). In germline, CDR1 is DFQATT, CDR2 SNEGSKA (reference sequence). Trimming stripped 5 bases from V and 11 bases from J, with 33 bases between. The length of the CDR3 is 17 residues. The CDR3 sequence: CSAPEPPTGKMSNEQYF. CDR3 DNA sequence: TGCAGTGCTCCAGAACCCCCTACAGGGAAGATGTCCAATGAGCAGTACTTC.

The rearrangement uses TRBV4-1 and TRBJ2-4, with 9 bases lining up with TRBD1. Matching the DNA end better, TRBJ2-7 makes the J call doubtful. Germline V gives CDR1 MGHRA, CDR2 YSYEKL. The CDR3 contains 14 residues. CDR3 DNA sequence: TGCGCCAGCAGCCCCGGACAGGGGAATCACGAGCAGTACTTC. Translated, it gives CASSPGQGNHEQYF.

The chain employs TRBV15 and TRBJ2-1; TRBD2 might be the D (7 bases). In germline, CDR1 is LNHNV, CDR2 YYDKDF (reference sequence). Trimming left V 0 bases short and J 7 bases short, with 16 bases between. The CDR3 loop spans 16 amino acids. In DNA form, the CDR3 reads TGTGCCACCAGCAGAGAGGCGGCGGGGGCCGGTAATGAGCAGTTCTTC. This codes for CATSREAAGAGNEQFF.

With regard to this clonotype: A read error may explain this, as a much larger clone is one base away. The V and J genes are TRBV4-2 and TRBJ2-3; 9 bases are a match to TRBD2. CDR1 and CDR2 (germline): LGHNA, YNFKEQ. This CDR3 contains 16 residues. CDR3 sequence (DNA): TGTGCCAGCAGCCAAGTCTTAGCGGGAGCGGGAGATACGCGGTATTTT. This encodes CASSQVLAGAGDTRYF.

This clonotype was seen more than once but under ten times. This chain connects TRBV6-5 to TRBJ1-1, with a possible D match to TRBD1 (5 bases). V dropped 8 bases and J dropped 1 base, with 14 bases sitting between them. Germline V gene lookup returns CDR1 MNHEY and CDR2 SVGAGI. The CDR3 is made up of 14 amino acids. CDR3 region: CASGSGTANTEAFF. CDR3 nucleotides: TGTGCCAGCGGATCCGGGACCGCGAACACTGAAGCTTTCTTT.

The chain has TRBV4-2 and TRBJ2-7, with D possibly matching TRBD2 (5 bases). The CDR3 is made up of 14 amino acids. Germline assignment: CDR1 LGHNA and CDR2 YNFKEQ. Trimming pared 0 bases from V and 1 base from J, leaving 7 bases between. CDR3 amino acids: CASSQDGGSYEQYF. The CDR3 DNA reads as TGTGCCAGCAGCCAAGATGGAGGATCCTACGAGCAGTACTTC.

The chain has TRBV29-1 and TRBJ2-3; D may be TRBD2 (6 bases). The germline V and J ends were trimmed by 6 bases and 6 bases, with 19 bases remaining between them. The CDR3 has 14 amino acids. Germline values: CDR1 SQVTM, CDR2 ANQGSEA. For the CDR3, the DNA is TGCAGCGTGTGGGGGGACCCGACCGGTGATACGCAGTATTTT. Translation: CSVWGDPTGDTQYF.

The chain combines TRBV4-1 with TRBJ2-5; D not certain. The CDR3 is made up of 12 amino acids. Trimming pared 0 bases from V and 6 bases from J, leaving 5 bases between. The germline V gene encodes CDR1 MGHRA and CDR2 YSYEKL. As DNA, the CDR3 is TGCGCCAGCAGCCAAGATGGGCAGACCCAGTACTTC. Protein product: CASSQDGQTQYF.

V usage is TRBV4-3 and J usage is TRBJ1-2; D gene unclear. Trimming removed 1 base from V and 3 bases from J, with 9 bases in between. Germline V lookup: CDR1 LGHNA, CDR2 YSLEER. The CDR3 consists of 14 residues. CDR3 sequence reads: CASSQVDADYGYTF. CDR3 bases: TGCGCCAGCAGCCAAGTCGACGCGGACTATGGCTACACCTTC.

This clonotype was found once. This chain links TRBV15 with TRBJ1-1; TRBD1 is a possible D gene (5 bases). From germline, CDR1 is LNHNV and CDR2 YYDKDF (reference sequence). V was pared by 0 bases and J by 1 base, with 9 bases between. CDR3 length: 15 amino acids. The CDR3 DNA sequence: TGTGCCACCAGCAGAGATTTAGGACAGAACACTGAAGCTTTCTTT. Its protein is CATSRDLGQNTEAFF.

The chain couples TRBV11-2 to TRBJ2-1; D tentatively reads TRBD1 or TRBD2 (5 bases each). V gave up 4 bases and J gave up 13 bases, with 23 bases separating them. The CDR3 extends over 15 amino acids. Germline V gene lookup returns CDR1 SGHAT and CDR2 FQNNGV. CDR3 in DNA: TGTGCCAGCAGCTCGCTTACCGGGGCATGGTCATCCCAGTTCTTC. Protein sequence: CASSSLTGAWSSQFF. Drawing the rest from reference TRBV11-2 and TRBJ2-1, the complete variable domain is EAGVAQSPRYKIIEKRQSVAFWCNPISGHATLYWYQQILGQGPKLLIQFQNNGVVDDSQLPKDRFSAERLKGVDSTLKIQPAKLEDSAVYLCASSSLTGAWSSQFFGPGTRLTVL.

The gene calls are TRBV7-8 and TRBJ2-5, with 7 bases matching TRBD2. The germline CDR1 and CDR2 sequences are SGHVS and FQNEAQ. The CDR3 runs 14 residues. J was trimmed by 6 bases and V by 5 bases; bases with no gene match: 9. CDR3 sequence: CASSPPGGMKTQYF. The DNA for the CDR3 is TGTGCCAGCAGCCCCCCCGGGGGGATGAAGACCCAGTACTTC.

This chain links TRBV14 with TRBJ2-1; D is unclear. CDR3 size: 14 residues. V lost 0 bases and J 5 bases, leaving 8 bases between the germline ends. CDR1 and CDR2 (germline): SGHDN, FVKESK. The CDR3 is CASSQERLDNEQFF. CDR3 nucleotides: TGTGCCAGCAGCCAAGAAAGGCTCGACAATGAGCAGTTCTTC.